This paragraph reports one T cell receptor beta chain. Its specificity is unknown. This sample stems from a study of CD8+CD57+ T cells in acquired aplastic anemia. About the research overall: Average DNA yield from sorted CD4+ and CD8+ cells was approximately 3 ug. The average read count for CD4+ cells in healthy donors was around 11 million.

Study conclusions and caveats: CD8+ Simpson's diversity showed no significant patient-control difference. Patients and controls shared about 27 CD8+ CDR3 sequences.

The CDR3 consists of 13 residues. The V segment lost 5 bases and the J segment 0 bases; nucleotides outside the gene matches: 2. The germline CDR1 and CDR2 sequences are DFQATT and SNEGSKA (reference sequence). The template used for profiling TCR beta VDJ and CDR3 was genomic DNA. TCRdb processed the reads anew with MiXCR; each CDR3 protein has one entry. The top ten clones hold over 40% of a sample with 150,000 to 200,000 distinct CDR3 sequences, about 60% of them seen once. The sequenced material came from sorted CD4+, CD8+, or CD8+CD57+ T cells (not recorded which) from PBMCs. The clonotype was recovered from a human donor in good health. This chain joins TRBV20-1 and TRBJ2-7; 9 bases align to TRBD1. Here the CDR3 DNA reads TGCAGTGCTGACAGGGGGAGCTCCTACGAGCAGTACTTC. This sequence encodes CSADRGSSYEQYF.